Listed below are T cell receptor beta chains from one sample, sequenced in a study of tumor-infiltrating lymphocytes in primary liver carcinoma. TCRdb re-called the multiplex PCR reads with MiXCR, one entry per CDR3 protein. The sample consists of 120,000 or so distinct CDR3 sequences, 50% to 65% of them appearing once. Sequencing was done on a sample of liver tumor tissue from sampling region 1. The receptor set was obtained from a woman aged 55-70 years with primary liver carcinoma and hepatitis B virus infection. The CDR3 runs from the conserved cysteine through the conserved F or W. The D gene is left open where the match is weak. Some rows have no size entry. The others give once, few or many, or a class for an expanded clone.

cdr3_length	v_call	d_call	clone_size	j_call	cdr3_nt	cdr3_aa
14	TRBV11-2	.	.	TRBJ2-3	TGTGCCTGCAGCTACAACCTCGTCACAGATACGCAGTATTTT	CACSYNLVTDTQYF
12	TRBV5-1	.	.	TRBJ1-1	TGCGCCAGCAGCTTCGGGGACACTGAAGCTTTCTTT	CASSFGDTEAFF
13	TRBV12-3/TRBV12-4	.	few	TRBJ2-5	TGTGCCAGCAGTGGCCAAGCGAGCGGGACCCAGTACTTC	CASSGQASGTQYF
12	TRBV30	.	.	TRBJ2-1	TGTGCCTGGAACTTGGGGGACAATGAGCAGTTCTTC	CAWNLGDNEQFF
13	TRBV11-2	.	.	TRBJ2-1	TGTGCCAGCACCATTGGACAAGCCAATGAGCTGTTCTTC	CASTIGQANELFF
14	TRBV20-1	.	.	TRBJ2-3	TGCAGTGCTAGAGATCCCAACCTAAGAGATACGCAGTATTTT	CSARDPNLRDTQYF
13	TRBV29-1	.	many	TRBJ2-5	TGCAGCGTTGAAGACCCCACCCAAGAGACCCAGTACTTC	CSVEDPTQETQYF
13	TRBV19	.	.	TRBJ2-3	TGTGCCAGTAGTTTAGTTCCCACAGATACGCAGTATTTT	CASSLVPTDTQYF
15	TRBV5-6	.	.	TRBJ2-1	TGTGCCAGCAGCTTCCTAGCACGGTCCTACAATGAGCAGTTCTTC	CASSFLARSYNEQFF
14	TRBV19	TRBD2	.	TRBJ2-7	TGTGCCAGTAGTATTTACGCAACTAGCGTCGAGCAGTACTTC	CASSIYATSVEQYF
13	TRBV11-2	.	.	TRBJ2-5	TGTGTCAGCAGCTTAGAACCCAAGGGGACCCAATACTTC	CVSSLEPKGTQYF
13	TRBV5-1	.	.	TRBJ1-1	TGCGCCGGCAGCTCGGATAGGGCCACTGAAGCTTTCTTT	CAGSSDRATEAFF
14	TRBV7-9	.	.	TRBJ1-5	TGTGCCAGCTGCTTAAGGGGGGAGGATCAGCCCCAGCATTTT	CASCLRGEDQPQHF
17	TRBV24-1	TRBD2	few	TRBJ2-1	TGTGCCACCAGTGACAACGGACTAGCGGGAGCCTACAATGAGCAGTTCTTC	CATSDNGLAGAYNEQFF
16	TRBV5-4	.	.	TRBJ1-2	TGTGCCAGCAGCTTGGGTACCGGACAGACCATTTATGGCTACACCTTC	CASSLGTGQTIYGYTF
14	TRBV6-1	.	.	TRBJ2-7	TGTGCCGGCAGTGAAGCAGGGAGAGTTGAAGAGCAGTACTTC	CAGSEAGRVEEQYF
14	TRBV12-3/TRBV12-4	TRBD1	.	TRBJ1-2	TGTGCCAGCAGTTCGCCGACAGGGCTCCTTGGCTACACCTTC	CASSSPTGLLGYTF
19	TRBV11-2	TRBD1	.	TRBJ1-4	TGTGCCAGCAGCTTAGCGGGAGGACAGGGGTCCTCGGTGGACTTAGTGCTGTTTTTT	CASSLAGGQGSSVDLVLFF
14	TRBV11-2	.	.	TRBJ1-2	TGTGCCAGCAGCCCTCTTCTGGGCTACTATGGCTACACCTTC	CASSPLLGYYGYTF
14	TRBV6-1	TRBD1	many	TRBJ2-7	TGTGCCAGCAGTGCCCACGGACAGGGCTACGAGCAGTACTTC	CASSAHGQGYEQYF
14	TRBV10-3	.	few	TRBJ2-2	TGTGCCATCAACGGACAGCTGAACACCGGGGAGCTGTTTTTT	CAINGQLNTGELFF
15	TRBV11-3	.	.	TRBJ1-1	TGTACCAACAGCCGAACAGTAGGGATGAACACTGAAGCTTTCTTT	CTNSRTVGMNTEAFF
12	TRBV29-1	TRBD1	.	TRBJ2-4	TGCAGCGTCGTAATCAGGGGGTACATTCAGTACTTC	CSVVIRGYIQYF
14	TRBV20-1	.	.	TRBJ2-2	TGCAGTGCTATACTAGGGATGAACACCGGGGAGCTGTTTTTT	CSAILGMNTGELFF
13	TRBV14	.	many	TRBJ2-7	TGTGCCAGCAGCCCTATTTGGGATTACGGGCAGTACTTC	CASSPIWDYGQYF
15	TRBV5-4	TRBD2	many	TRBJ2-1	TGTGCCAGCAGCTTGGTGGCGGGAGATCACAATGAGCAGTTCTTC	CASSLVAGDHNEQFF
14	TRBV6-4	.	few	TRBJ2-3	TGTGCCAGCAGTGAACGGGAGTTGTCAGATACGCAGTATTTT	CASSERELSDTQYF
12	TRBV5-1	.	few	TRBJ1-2	TGCGCCAGCAGCTTGGAGGTGGGCGGCTACACCTTC	CASSLEVGGYTF
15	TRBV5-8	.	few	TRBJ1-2	TGTGCCAGCAGCTACTCCTCGGGGGTGACCTATGGCTACACCTTC	CASSYSSGVTYGYTF
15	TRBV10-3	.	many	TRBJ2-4	TGTGCCATCAGTGAGAGGGGGGCTTCCAAAAACATTCAGTACTTC	CAISERGASKNIQYF
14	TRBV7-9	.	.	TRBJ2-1	TGTGCCACCGAATCTCGGGTTTCCTACAATGAGCAGTTCTTC	CATESRVSYNEQFF
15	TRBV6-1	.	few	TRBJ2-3	TGTGCCAGCAGCCCTCGAGGAAATGGTGCAGATACGCAGTATTTT	CASSPRGNGADTQYF
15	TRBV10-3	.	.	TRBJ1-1	TGTGCCATCAGTGAGTCTTTTTCGATGGACACTGAAGCTTTCTTT	CAISESFSMDTEAFF
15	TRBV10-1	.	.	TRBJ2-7	TGCGTCAGAAGTGTTTCGGGACAACATCCATACGAGCAGTACTTC	CVRSVSGQHPYEQYF
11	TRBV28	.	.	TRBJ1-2	TGTGCCAGCGGAAACCGCCATGGCTACACCTTC	CASGNRHGYTF
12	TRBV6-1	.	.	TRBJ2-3	TGTGCCAGCAGTGAGAATGCTGATACGCAGTGTTTT	CASSENADTQCF
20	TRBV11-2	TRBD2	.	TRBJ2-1	TGTGTCCGCAGCCACCAGACTAGCGGGAGGCCCGAGAGCTCCTACAATGAGCAGTTCTTC	CVRSHQTSGRPESSYNEQFF
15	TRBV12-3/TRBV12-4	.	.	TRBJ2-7	TGTGCCAGCAGTCCTCGGGACAAGGCCGTCGGCCAACCATACTTC	CASSPRDKAVGQPYF
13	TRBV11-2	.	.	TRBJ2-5	TGTGCCAGCGGTTTGGTGATGGATAAGACCCAGTACTTC	CASGLVMDKTQYF
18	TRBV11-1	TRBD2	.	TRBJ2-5	TGTGCCAGCAGCAACGGACCAACGGGAGGGCCAGTGAAAGAGACCCAGTACTTC	CASSNGPTGGPVKETQYF
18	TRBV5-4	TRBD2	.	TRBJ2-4	TGTGCCAGCAGCTGGACCGGAGGCGGGAGGGAAGCCAAAAACATTCAGTACTTC	CASSWTGGGREAKNIQYF
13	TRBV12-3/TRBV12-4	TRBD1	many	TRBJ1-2	TGTGCCAGCAGTTTAGCGGGGGACAGGGGATCAACCTTC	CASSLAGDRGSTF